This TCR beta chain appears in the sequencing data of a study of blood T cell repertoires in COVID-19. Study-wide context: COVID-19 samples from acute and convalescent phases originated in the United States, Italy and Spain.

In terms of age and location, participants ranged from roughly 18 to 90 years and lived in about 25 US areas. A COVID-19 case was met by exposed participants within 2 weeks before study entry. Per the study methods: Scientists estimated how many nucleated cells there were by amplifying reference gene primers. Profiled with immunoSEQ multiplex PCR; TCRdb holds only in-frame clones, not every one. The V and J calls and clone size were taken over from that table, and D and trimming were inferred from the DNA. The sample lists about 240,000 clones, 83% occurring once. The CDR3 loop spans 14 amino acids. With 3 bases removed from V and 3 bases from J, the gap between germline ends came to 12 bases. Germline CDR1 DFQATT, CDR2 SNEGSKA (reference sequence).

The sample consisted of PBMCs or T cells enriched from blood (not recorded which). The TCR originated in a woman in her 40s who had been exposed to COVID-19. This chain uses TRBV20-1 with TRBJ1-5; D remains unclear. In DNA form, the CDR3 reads TGCAGTGCTAGTAAGTGGGAGGCCAATCAGCCCCAGCATTTT. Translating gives CSASKWEANQPQHF.